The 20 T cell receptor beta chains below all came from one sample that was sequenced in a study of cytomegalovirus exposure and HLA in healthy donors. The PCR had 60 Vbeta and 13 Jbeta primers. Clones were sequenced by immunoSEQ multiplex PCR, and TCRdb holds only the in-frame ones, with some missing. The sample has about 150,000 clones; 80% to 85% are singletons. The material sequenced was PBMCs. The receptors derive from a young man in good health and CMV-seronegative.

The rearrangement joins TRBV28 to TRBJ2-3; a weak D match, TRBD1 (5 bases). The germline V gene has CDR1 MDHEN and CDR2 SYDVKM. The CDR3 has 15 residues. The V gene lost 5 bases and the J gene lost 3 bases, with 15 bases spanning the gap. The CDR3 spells CASSPSGRITDTQYF. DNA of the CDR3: TGTGCCAGCAGTCCCTCAGGGCGGATAACAGATACGCAGTATTTT.

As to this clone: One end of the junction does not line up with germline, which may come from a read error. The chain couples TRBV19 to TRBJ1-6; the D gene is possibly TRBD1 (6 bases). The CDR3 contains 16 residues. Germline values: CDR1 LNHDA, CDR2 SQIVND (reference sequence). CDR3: CVSRPGRDTYNSPLHF. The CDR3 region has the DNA TGTGTCAGTAGACCCGGCCGGGACACTTATAATTCACCCCTCCACTTT.

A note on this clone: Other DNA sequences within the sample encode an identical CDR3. DNA for the CDR3: TGTGCCAGCAGTGGCCCAGGGAACACTGAAGCTTTCTTT. Translation gives CASSGPGNTEAFF. The rearrangement uses TRBV6-1 and TRBJ1-1, with no clear D. The germline gives CDR1 MNHNS, CDR2 SASEGT. Deletions cut 4 bases from V and 1 base from J, with 7 bases between. The CDR3 extends over 13 amino acids.

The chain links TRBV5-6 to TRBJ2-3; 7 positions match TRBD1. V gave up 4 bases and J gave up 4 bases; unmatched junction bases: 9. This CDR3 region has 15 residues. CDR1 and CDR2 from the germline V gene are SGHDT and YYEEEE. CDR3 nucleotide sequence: TGTGCCAGCAGCGCCGGGACAGACCACCCAGATACGCAGTATTTT. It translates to CASSAGTDHPDTQYF.

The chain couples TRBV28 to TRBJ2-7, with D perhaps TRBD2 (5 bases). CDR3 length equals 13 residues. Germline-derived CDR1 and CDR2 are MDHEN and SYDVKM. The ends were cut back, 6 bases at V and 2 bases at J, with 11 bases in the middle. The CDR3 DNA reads TGTGCCAGCAGCCCGAGGGCGCCCTACGAGCAGTACTTC. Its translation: CASSPRAPYEQYF.

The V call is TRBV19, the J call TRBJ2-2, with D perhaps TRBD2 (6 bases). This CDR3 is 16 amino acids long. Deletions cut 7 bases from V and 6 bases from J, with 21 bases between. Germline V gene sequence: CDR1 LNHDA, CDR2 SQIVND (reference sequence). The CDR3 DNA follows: TGTGCCAGTATCCAATTGGGGGGAGAGGAGTCCGGGGAGCTGTTTTTT. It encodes CASIQLGGEESGELFF.

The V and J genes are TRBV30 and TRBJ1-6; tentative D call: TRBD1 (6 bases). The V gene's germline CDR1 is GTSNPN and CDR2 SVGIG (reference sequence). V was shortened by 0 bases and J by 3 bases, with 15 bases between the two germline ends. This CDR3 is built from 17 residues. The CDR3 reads CAWSVLLGASYNSPLHF. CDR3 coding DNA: TGTGCCTGGAGTGTACTTTTGGGGGCGAGCTATAATTCACCCCTCCACTTT. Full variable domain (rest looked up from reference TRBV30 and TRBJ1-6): SQTIHQWPATLVQPVGSPLSLECTVEGTSNPNLYWYRQAAGRGLQLLFYSVGIGQISSEVPQNLSASRPQDRQFILSSKKLLLSDSGFYLCAWSVLLGASYNSPLHFGNGTRLTVT.

In nucleotides, the CDR3 is TGTGCCAGCAGTGGGGGTGCAATCGGGGATCAGCCCCAGCATTTT. As protein: CASSGGAIGDQPQHF. The chain uses TRBV2 and TRBJ1-5; no firm D call. This CDR3 is built from 15 residues. The V end lost 4 bases, the J end lost 5 bases, and 15 bases lay between the germline ends. In germline, CDR1 is SNHLY, CDR2 FYNNEI.

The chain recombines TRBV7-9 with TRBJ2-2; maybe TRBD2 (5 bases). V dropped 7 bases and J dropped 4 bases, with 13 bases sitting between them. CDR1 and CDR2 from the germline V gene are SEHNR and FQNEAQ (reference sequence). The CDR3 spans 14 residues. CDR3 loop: CASTRRVGTGELFF. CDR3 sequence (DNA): TGTGCCAGCACCCGGCGGGTGGGCACCGGGGAGCTGTTTTTT.

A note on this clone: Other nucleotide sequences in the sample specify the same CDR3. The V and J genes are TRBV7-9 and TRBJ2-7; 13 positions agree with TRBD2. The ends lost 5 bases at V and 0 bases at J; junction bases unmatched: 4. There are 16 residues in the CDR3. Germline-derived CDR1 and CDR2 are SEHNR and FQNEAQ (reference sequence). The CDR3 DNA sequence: TGTGCCAGCAGCCCGACTAGCGGGAGGAGCTCCTACGAGCAGTACTTC. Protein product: CASSPTSGRSSYEQYF.

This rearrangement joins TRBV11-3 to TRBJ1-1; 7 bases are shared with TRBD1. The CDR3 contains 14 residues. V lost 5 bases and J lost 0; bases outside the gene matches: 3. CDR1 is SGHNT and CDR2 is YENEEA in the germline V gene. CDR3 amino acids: CASSRGQMNTEAFF. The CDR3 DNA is TGTGCCAGCAGCCGGGGACAGATGAACACTGAAGCTTTCTTT.

The CDR3 loop is CASSLGSDEAFF. CDR3 DNA sequence: TGCGCCAGCAGCTTGGGCTCAGATGAAGCTTTCTTT. This chain joins TRBV5-1 and TRBJ1-1; no firm D call. CDR1 and CDR2 (germline): SGHRS, YFSETQ. This CDR3 has 12 residues. V lost 0 bases and J 7 bases, leaving 7 bases between the germline ends.

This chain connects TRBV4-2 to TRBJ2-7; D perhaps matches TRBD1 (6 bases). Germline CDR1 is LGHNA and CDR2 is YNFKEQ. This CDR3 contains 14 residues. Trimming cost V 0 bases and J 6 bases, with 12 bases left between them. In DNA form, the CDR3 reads TGTGCCAGCAGCCAAGATCTTTGGGGGCGCGAGCAGTACTTC. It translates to CASSQDLWGREQYF.

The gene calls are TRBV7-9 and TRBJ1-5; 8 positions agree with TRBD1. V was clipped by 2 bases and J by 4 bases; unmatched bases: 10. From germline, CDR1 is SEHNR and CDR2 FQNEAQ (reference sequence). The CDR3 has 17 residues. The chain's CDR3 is CASSLSLKTGGNQPQHF. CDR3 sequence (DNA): TGTGCCAGCAGCTTAAGTTTAAAAACAGGGGGTAATCAGCCCCAGCATTTT.

Here the CDR3 reads CATTPGRGDRTEAFF. DNA for the CDR3: TGTGCCACCACCCCGGGCAGGGGGGATCGGACTGAAGCTTTCTTT. This chain joins TRBV19 and TRBJ1-1; 7 nucleotides agree with TRBD1. CDR1 and CDR2 from the germline V gene are LNHDA and SQIVND (reference sequence). CDR3 length: 15 amino acids. V dropped 10 bases and J dropped 5; count of bases not matched to a gene: 16.

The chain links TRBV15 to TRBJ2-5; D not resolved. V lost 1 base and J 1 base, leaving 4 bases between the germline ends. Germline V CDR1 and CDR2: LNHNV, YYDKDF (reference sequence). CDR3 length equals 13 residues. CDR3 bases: TGTGCCACCAGCAGAGGCGTCCAAGAGACCCAGTACTTC. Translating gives CATSRGVQETQYF.

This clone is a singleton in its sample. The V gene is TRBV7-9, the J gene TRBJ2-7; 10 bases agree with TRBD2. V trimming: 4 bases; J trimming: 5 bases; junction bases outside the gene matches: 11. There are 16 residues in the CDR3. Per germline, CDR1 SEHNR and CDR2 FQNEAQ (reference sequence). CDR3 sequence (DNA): TGTGCCAGCAGCTCGTTCGGGGCTAGCGGGAGAAACGAGCAGTACTTC. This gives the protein CASSSFGASGRNEQYF.

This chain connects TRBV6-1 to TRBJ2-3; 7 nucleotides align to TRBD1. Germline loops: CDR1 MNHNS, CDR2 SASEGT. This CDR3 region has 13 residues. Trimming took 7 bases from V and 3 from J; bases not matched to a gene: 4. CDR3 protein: CASNNRGTDTQYF. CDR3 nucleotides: TGTGCCAGCAATAACAGGGGAACAGATACGCAGTATTTT.

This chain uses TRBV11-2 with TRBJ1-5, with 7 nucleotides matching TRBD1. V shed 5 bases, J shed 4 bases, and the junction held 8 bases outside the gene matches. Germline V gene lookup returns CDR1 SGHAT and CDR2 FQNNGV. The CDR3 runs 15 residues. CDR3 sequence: CASSPQGTGNQPQHF. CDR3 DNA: TGTGCCAGCAGCCCACAGGGGACCGGGAATCAGCCCCAGCATTTT. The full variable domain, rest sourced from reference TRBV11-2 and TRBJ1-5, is EAGVAQSPRYKIIEKRQSVAFWCNPISGHATLYWYQQILGQGPKLLIQFQNNGVVDDSQLPKDRFSAERLKGVDSTLKIQPAKLEDSAVYLCASSPQGTGNQPQHFGDGTRLSIL.

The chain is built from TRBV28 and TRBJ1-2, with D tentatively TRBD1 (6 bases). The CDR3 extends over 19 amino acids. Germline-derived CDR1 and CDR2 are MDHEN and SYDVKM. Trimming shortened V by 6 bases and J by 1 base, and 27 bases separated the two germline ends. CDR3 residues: CASSPLFRGTYGGNYGYTF. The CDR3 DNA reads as TGTGCCAGCAGCCCCCTTTTTAGGGGGACGTACGGCGGTAACTATGGCTACACCTTC.